This TCR beta chain was observed in a study of T cell responses to AZD1222 COVID-19 vaccine (dated by TCRdb to the early 2020s). Background on the whole study: TCR sequencing covered more than 230 trial participants: 207 given two doses of AZD1222 and around 26 given two doses of MenACWY control vaccine. Trial participants were enrolled by age into 18-55, 56-69 and 70-plus year subgroups, with about 150, 28 and 57 TCR-sequenced participants respectively.

Points on this clone: Its antigen is unknown. No much larger clonotype is one base removed from it; base qualities were not supplied.

Study-wide findings and limitations: In the small 56-69-year group, the increase in depth fell short of significance, most likely because of low power. CD4 TCRs associated with the vaccine covered the entire spike protein, and the dominant responses were in regions 160-218 and 743-854. Participants were mostly white British and included more females than males, and it was suggested by the authors that clonal diversity may have been underestimated. Reportedly, close to half of the unique spike-specific TCRs recognized epitopes lying outside the regions that are mutated in the B.1.351 and B.1.1.7 variants. Spike-specific TCR breadth and depth rose significantly after two AZD1222 doses compared with day 0 and with MenACWY recipients. Because no day 14 peak-response samples were available, the repertoires could be characterized only after the peak T cell response. Only five to seven AZD1222 recipients were SARS-CoV-2 seropositive at baseline, limiting conclusions about previously exposed vaccinees.

The time point label, read with the paper, signifies: about 28 days (+/-7) after the second vaccine dose. AZD1222 recipients with second doses at about 4 weeks or about 12 weeks were pooled, because spike-specific TCR depth and breadth did not differ between schedules. Samples from vaccinated people were obtained from the UK trials COV001 and COV002, which included a single-blind randomized controlled phase 2/3 trial of AZD1222 (ChAdOx1 nCoV-19) in healthy adults. For TCRbeta chain sequencing, PBMC samples were collected from trial participants at day 0 and at day 28 after the second dose. The CDR3 regions of human TCRbeta chains were subjected to immunosequencing. As for the authors' bioinformatics: Repertoire TCRs were checked for matches against a reference library of SARS-CoV-2-specific TCRs that had been generated using the MIRA antigen-specificity platform. Breadth meant the fraction of unique TCRs that were SARS-CoV-2-associated, whereas depth meant the fraction of total T cells that were SARS-CoV-2-associated. Using the MIRA data, each spike-specific TCR was assigned both to the spike region to which the TCR was reactive and to a CD4 or CD8 class. Log10-transformed breadth and depth values were compared by one-way ANOVA with Sidak's multiple comparisons tests. TCRdb stores this immuneACCESS table with in-frame sequences only. Part of the clones is absent; in the studies checked, under half of the shortfall reflects unresolved V genes, and no reason is known for the rest. V, J and clone size derive from that table, while D and trimming were established from the DNA sequence. The sample table contains about 130,000 clones; only one count was recorded for around 89% of them. Together, the top ten hold 9.5% of the sample.

Trimming removed 0 bases from V and 1 base from J; the gene matches leave 0 bases unexplained. The CDR3 goes from the cysteine to the phenylalanine over 14 residues. Of the read, only the CDR3 DNA is kept; its 42 bases are in frame from base 1. Per the germline V gene (reference sequence), SGHNT is the CDR1 and YYREEE is the CDR2. Sample: peripheral blood, taken 28 days after the second AZD1222 dose. This receptor was taken from an adult who received the AZD1222 COVID-19 vaccine. The rearrangement combines TRBV5-4 with TRBJ2-7; 8 of the junction bases match TRBD2. CDR3 protein: CASSLAGGSYEQYF. The DNA reads as follows: TGTGCCAGCAGCTTGGCGGGAGGGTCCTACGAGCAGTACTTC.